Listed below are T cell receptor beta chains from one sample, sequenced in a study of post-analysis software for immune sequencing data. Each CDR3 protein is one row after TCRdb ran MiXCR on the PCR reads. The sample lists fewer than 850,000 distinct CDR3 sequences; roughly 27% were seen once. What was sequenced was blood. These receptors were obtained from a girl aged 10-17 years with multiple sclerosis. Each CDR3 is given with its conserved first and last residue. The order of the fields is D gene, clone size, V gene, J gene, CDR3 protein, CDR3 DNA. D genes are given only for firm matches. Size values are once, few and many counts, or a class for expanded clones, and some rows have none.

NA,NA,TRBV28,TRBJ1-2,CASSPELYGYTF,TGTGCCAGCAGTCCCGAGCTTTATGGCTACACCTTC
TRBD2,NA,TRBV20-1,TRBJ2-4,CSAREFSGLAGEKGGKNIQYF,TGCAGTGCTAGAGAGTTCTCCGGTCTAGCGGGAGAGAAAGGGGGCAAAAACATTCAGTACTTC
NA,NA,TRBV29-1,TRBJ1-1,CSAMDRGLRGNTEAFF,TGCAGCGCTATGGACAGAGGGCTAAGGGGTAACACTGAAGCTTTCTTT
NA,NA,TRBV28,TRBJ2-7,CASRESGRYEQYF,TGTGCCAGCAGGGAATCAGGGAGGTACGAGCAGTACTTC
NA,once,TRBV15,TRBJ1-1,CATSRDGRRTNPGNTEAFF,TGTGCCACCAGCAGAGATGGTCGCCGGACAAATCCGGGGAACACTGAAGCTTTCTTT
NA,few,TRBV5-1,TRBJ2-1,CASRTSGDYNEQFF,TGCGCCAGCAGAACATCGGGGGATTACAATGAGCAGTTCTTC
NA,NA,TRBV7-9,TRBJ1-1,CASSLPGFTEAFF,TGTGCCAGCAGCTTACCGGGGTTCACTGAAGCTTTCTTT
TRBD1,NA,TRBV5-1,TRBJ1-1,CASSYSTGVNTEALF,TGCGCCAGCAGCTATTCTACAGGGGTGAACACTGAAGCTCTCTTT
NA,few,TRBV4-1,TRBJ2-3,CASGNKDTQYF,TGCGCCAGCGGAAATAAGGATACGCAGTATTTT
TRBD2,many,TRBV2,TRBJ2-5,CASSETIAGLGETQYF,TGTGCCAGCAGTGAGACTATAGCGGGACTCGGTGAGACCCAGTACTTC
TRBD2,once,TRBV5-1,TRBJ2-7,CASSLTSGASYEQYF,TGCGCCAGCAGCTTGACTAGCGGGGCATCCTACGAGCAGTACTTC
TRBD1,NA,TRBV18,TRBJ1-5,CASSRARGSDQPQHF,TGTGCCAGCTCACGGGCCAGGGGGTCCGATCAGCCCCAGCATTTT
NA,few,TRBV6-5,TRBJ1-5,CASSYSSSQSHSNQPQHF,TGTGCCAGCAGTTACTCGAGTTCCCAGTCCCATAGCAATCAGCCCCAGCATTTT
NA,NA,TRBV3-1,TRBJ2-5,CASSHERETQYF,TGTGCCAGCAGCCATGAAAGGGAGACCCAGTACTTC
NA,many,TRBV7-2,TRBJ2-3,CASSFTPGLSTDTQYF,TGTGCCAGCAGCTTTACTCCGGGTCTTAGCACAGATACGCAGTATTTT
NA,few,TRBV5-1,TRBJ1-1,CASAQGGVNTEAFF,TGCGCCAGCGCACAGGGAGGGGTAAACACTGAAGCTTTCTTT
TRBD2,NA,TRBV20-1,TRBJ2-7,CSRRLAGTFGLYEQYF,TGCAGTCGACGACTAGCGGGAACGTTTGGCCTCTACGAGCAGTACTTC
NA,NA,TRBV19,TRBJ1-1,CASSMPEDTEAFF,TGTGCCAGTAGTATGCCCGAGGACACTGAAGCTTTCTTT
NA,NA,TRBV29-1,TRBJ2-3,CSVGEEGARGKDAQYF,TGCAGCGTTGGAGAGGAGGGGGCCAGGGGAAAAGATGCGCAGTATTTT